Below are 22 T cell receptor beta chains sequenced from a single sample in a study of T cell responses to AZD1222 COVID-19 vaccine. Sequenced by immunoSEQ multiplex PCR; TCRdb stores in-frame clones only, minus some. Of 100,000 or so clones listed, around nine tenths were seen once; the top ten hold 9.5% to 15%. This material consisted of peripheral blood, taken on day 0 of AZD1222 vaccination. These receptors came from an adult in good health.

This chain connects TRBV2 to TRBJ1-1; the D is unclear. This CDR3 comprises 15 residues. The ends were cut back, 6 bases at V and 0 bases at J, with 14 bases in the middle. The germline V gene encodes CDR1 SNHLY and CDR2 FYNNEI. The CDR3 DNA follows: TGTGCCAGCAGGGGCTTAGCTCTGATGAACACTGAAGCTTTCTTT. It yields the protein CASRGLALMNTEAFF.

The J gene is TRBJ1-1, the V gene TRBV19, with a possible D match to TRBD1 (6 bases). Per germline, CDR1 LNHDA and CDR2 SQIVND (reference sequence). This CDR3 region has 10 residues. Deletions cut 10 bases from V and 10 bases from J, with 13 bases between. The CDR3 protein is CAIPLGGAFF. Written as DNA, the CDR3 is TGTGCCATTCCTTTAGGGGGAGCTTTCTTT. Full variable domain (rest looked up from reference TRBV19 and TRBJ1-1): DGGITQSPKYLFRKEGQNVTLSCEQNLNHDAMYWYRQDPGQGLRLIYYSQIVNDFQKGDIAEGYSVSREKKESFPLTVTSAQKNPTAFYLCAIPLGGAFFGQGTRLTVV.

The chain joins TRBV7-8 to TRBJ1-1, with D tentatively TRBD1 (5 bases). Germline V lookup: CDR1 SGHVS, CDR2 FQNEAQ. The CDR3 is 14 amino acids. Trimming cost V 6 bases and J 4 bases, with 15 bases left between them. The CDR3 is CASRRGEGATEAFF. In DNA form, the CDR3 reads TGTGCCAGCAGACGAGGGGAGGGTGCCACTGAAGCTTTCTTT.

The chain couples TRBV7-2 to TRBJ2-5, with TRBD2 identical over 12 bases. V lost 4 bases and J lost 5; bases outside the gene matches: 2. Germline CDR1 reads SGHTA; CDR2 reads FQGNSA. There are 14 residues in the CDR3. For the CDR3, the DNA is TGTGCCAGCAGCTCCCTAGCGGGAGGGGAGACCCAGTACTTC. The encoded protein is CASSSLAGGETQYF.

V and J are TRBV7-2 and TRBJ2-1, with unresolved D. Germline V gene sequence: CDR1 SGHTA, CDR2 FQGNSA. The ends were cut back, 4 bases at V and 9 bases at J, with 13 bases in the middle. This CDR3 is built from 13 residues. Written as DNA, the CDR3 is TGTGCCAGCAGCTCCCTTGCGATAGGTGAGCAGTTCTTC. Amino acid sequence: CASSSLAIGEQFF.

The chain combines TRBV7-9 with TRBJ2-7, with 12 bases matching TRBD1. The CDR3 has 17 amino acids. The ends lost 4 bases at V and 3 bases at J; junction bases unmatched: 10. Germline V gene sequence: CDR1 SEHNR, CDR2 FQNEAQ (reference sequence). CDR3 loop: CASSSEPGQGAFYEQYF. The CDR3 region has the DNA TGTGCCAGCAGCTCAGAACCGGGACAGGGGGCCTTCTACGAGCAGTACTTC.

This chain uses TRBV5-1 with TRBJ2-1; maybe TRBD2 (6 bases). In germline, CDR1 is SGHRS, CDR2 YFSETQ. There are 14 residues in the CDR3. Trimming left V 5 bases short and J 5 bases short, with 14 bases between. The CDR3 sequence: CASRIGTVNNEQFF. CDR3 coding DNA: TGCGCCAGCAGAATCGGGACTGTTAACAATGAGCAGTTCTTC.

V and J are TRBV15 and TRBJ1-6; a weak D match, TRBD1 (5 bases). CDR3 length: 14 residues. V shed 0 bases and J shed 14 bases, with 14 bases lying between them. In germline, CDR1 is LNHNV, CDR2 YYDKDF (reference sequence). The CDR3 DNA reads TGTGCCACCAGCAGAGATCCCGAATCGGGGGCCCTCCACTTT. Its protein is CATSRDPESGALHF.

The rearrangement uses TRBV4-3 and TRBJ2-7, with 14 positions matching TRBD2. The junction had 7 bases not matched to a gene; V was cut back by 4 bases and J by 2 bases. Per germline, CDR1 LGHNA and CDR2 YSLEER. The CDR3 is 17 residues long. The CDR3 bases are TGCGCCAGCAGCCCCGGGACTAGCGGGGGTCCCCCCTACGAGCAGTACTTC. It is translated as CASSPGTSGGPPYEQYF.

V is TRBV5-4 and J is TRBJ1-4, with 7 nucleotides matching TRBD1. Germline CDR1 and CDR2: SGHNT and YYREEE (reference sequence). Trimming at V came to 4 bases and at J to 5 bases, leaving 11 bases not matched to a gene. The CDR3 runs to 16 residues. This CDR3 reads CASSRQQTGRNEKLFF. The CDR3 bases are TGTGCCAGCAGCCGTCAGCAGACAGGGAGAAATGAAAAACTGTTTTTT.

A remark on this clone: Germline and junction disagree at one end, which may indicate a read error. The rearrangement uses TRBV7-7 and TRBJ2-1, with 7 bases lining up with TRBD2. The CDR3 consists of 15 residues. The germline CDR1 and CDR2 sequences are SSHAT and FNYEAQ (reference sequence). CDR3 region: CASSQGAGSYNEQFF. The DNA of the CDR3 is TGTGCTAGCAGCCAGGGAGCGGGATCCTACAATGAGCAGTTCTTC.

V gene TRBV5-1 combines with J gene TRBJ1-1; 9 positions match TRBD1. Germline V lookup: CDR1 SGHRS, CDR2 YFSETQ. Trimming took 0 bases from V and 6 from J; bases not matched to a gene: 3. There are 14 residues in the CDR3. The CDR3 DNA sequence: TGCGCCAGCAGCTTGGGGGACAGGGAGGCTGAAGCTTTCTTT. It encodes CASSLGDREAEAFF.

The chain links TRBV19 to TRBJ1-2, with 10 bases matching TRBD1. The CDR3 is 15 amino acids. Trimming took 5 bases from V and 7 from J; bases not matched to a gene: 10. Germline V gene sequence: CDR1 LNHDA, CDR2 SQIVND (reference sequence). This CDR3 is CASSAPGTGDGGYTF. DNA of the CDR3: TGTGCCAGTAGTGCCCCAGGGACAGGGGATGGTGGCTACACCTTC.

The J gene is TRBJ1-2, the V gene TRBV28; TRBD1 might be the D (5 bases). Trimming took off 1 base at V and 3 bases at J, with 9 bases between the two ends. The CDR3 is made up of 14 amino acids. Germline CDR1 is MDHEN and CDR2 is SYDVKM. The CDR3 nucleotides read TGTGCCAGCAGTTTATCCGGGGGGGACTATGGCTACACCTTC. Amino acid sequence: CASSLSGGDYGYTF.

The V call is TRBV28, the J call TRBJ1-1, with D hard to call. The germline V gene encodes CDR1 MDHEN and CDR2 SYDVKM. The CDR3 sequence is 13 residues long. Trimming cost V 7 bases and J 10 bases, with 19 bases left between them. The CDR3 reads CASTLRTPRVAFF. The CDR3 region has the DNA TGTGCCAGCACACTTAGGACCCCCCGGGTAGCTTTCTTT.

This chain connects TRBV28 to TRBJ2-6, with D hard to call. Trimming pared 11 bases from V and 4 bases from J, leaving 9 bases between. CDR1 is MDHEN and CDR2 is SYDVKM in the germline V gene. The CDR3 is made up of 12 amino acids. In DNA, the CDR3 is TGTGCCGTAAGACCCGGGGCCAACGTCCTGACTTTC. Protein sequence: CAVRPGANVLTF.

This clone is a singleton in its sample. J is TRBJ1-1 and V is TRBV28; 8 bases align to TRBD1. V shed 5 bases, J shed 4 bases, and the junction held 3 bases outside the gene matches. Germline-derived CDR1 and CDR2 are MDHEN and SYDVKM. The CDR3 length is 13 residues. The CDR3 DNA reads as TGTGCCAGCAGTGTTACAGGGGGCACTGAAGCTTTCTTT. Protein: CASSVTGGTEAFF.

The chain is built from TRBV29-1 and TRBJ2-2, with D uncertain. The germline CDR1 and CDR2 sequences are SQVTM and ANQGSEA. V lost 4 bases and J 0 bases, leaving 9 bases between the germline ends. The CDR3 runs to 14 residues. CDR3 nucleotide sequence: TGCAGCGTTGGAGACCCAACGAACACCGGGGAGCTGTTTTTT. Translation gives CSVGDPTNTGELFF.

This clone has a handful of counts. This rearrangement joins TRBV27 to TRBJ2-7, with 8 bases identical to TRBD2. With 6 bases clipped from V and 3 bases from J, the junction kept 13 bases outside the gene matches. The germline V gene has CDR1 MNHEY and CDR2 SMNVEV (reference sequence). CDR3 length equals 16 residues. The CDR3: CASSPQLAASFYEQYF. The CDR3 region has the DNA TGTGCCAGCAGCCCCCAACTAGCGGCCAGTTTCTACGAGCAGTACTTC.

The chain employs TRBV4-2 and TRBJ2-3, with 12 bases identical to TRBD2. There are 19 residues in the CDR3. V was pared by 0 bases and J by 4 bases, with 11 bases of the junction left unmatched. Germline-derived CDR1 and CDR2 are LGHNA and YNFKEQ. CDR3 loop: CASSQDGELAGGIADTQYF. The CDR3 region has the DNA TGTGCCAGCAGCCAAGATGGTGAACTAGCGGGGGGAATCGCAGATACGCAGTATTTT.

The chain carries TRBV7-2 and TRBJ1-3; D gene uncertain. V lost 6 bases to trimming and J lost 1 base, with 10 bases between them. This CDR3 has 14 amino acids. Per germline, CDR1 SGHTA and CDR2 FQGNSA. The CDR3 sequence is CASSPWVSGNTIYF. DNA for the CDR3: TGTGCCAGCAGTCCCTGGGTTTCTGGAAACACCATATATTTT.

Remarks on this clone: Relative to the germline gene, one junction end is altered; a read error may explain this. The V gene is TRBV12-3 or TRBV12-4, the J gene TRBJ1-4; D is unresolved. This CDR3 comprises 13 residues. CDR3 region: CASSFALGEKLFF. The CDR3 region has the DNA TGTGCCAGTAGTTTCGCCCTGGGTGAAAAACTGTTTTTT.